This paragraph covers one TCR beta chain sequence. Its cognate antigen is unknown. This entry is derived from a study of T cell repertoires in cytomegalovirus infection. Study observations and caveats: Clonotypes of TCR beta that were HLA-C-restricted and CMV-specific dominated the ex vivo response.

TCRdb itself ran the reads through MiXCR, one entry per CDR3 protein. The sample contains hundreds of thousands of distinct CDR3 sequences, under 55% of which appear only once. V gave up 3 bases and J gave up 5 bases, with 12 bases separating them. CDR3 size: 14 residues. The TCR sequence derives from a human donor in good health (CMV status not recorded). Some clones in this sample may be carry-over from other donors' samples. This chain connects TRBV12-3 or TRBV12-4 to TRBJ2-3; D is tentatively TRBD1 or TRBD2 (5 bases each). The sample consisted of cultured PBMCs, taken from culture after CMV antigen stimulation. CDR3 nucleotide sequence: TGTGCCAGCAGTTTCCTGAGGGACCTAGATACGCAGTATTTT. Encoded protein: CASSFLRDLDTQYF.